This TCR beta chain was documented in a study of radiation and T cells in renal cell carcinoma. Study-level information: Nephrectomy followed 15 Gy stereotactic body radiation by 4 weeks.

TCRdb's table, derived via immunoSEQ multiplex PCR, lists solely in-frame clones and lacks some. The sample includes 95,000 or so clones, roughly 90% seen only once; the top ten take 6% to 9%. The CDR3 extends over 15 amino acids. The V gene end was trimmed by 2 bases and the J gene end by 1 base; junction bases not matched to a gene: 4. Germline CDR1 SGHDN, CDR2 FVKESK. Described time point: baseline pretreatment blood. The sample's treatment: 15 Gy SBRT to primary tumor, nephrectomy 4 weeks later. After SBRT, blood was collected at 2 and 4 weeks, plus baseline. Clear cell pathology was present in this patient's renal cell carcinoma. Study findings and constraints: In blood, top tumor clones expanded by 2 weeks, shrinking by 4.

Concerning this clone: Its antigen remains unidentified.

The origin of this receptor is a man aged 45-65 years with renal cell carcinoma. The V call is TRBV14, the J call TRBJ1-1, with 7 nucleotides matching TRBD1. The specimen comprised blood, sampled from a patient whose treatment included radiotherapy and nephrectomy. CDR3 in DNA: TGTGCCAGCAGCCAAACAGCAGGGGGGAACACTGAAGCTTTCTTT. Translation gives CASSQTAGGNTEAFF.